This is a list of T cell receptor beta chains from one sample in a study of cytomegalovirus exposure and HLA in healthy donors. Sequenced by immunoSEQ multiplex PCR; TCRdb stores in-frame clones only, minus some. Found here are 150,000 to 200,000 clones, around four fifths of them singletons; the top ten hold roughly 5.2%. The sequenced sample was PBMCs. The receptors stem from a girl aged 5-17 years in good health and CMV-seropositive. Each CDR3 is given with its conserved first and last residue. A D gene is named only where the DNA matches it firmly. Size values are once, few and many counts, or a class for expanded clones, and some rows have none.

j_call v_call d_call clone_size cdr3_aa cdr3_nt
TRBJ2-5 TRBV5-1 TRBD1 - CASSLEGTGTETQYF TGCGCCAGCAGCTTGGAGGGGACAGGGACAGAGACCCAGTACTTC
TRBJ2-5 TRBV19 TRBD1 - CASSPRGRETQYF TGTGCCAGTAGTCCGAGGGGGCGAGAGACCCAGTACTTC
TRBJ1-2 TRBV19 TRBD1 - CASSGPWDRTSDFYGYTF TGTGCCAGTAGTGGACCTTGGGACAGGACCTCCGACTTCTATGGCTACACCTTC
TRBJ1-5 TRBV5-8 - - CASSHVTGKNQPQHF TGTGCCAGCAGCCATGTGACCGGGAAAAATCAGCCCCAGCATTTT
TRBJ1-4 TRBV5-6 TRBD1 - CASSLAGGTAWEKLFF TGTGCCAGCAGCTTGGCCGGCGGGACAGCGTGGGAAAAACTGTTTTTT
TRBJ1-5 TRBV5-1 - - CASSLGANQPQHF TGCGCCAGCAGCTTGGGGGCTAATCAGCCCCAGCATTTT
TRBJ2-1 TRBV4-2 TRBD1 - CASSQTGQGINEQFF TGTGCCAGCAGTCAAACGGGACAGGGTATTAATGAGCAGTTCTTC
TRBJ1-1 TRBV5-4 TRBD1 - CASSLPIQGVWGEAFF TGTGCCAGCAGCTTACCCATACAGGGGGTATGGGGTGAAGCTTTCTTT
TRBJ2-7 TRBV13 - - CASSTSSYEQYF TGTGCCAGCAGCACGAGCTCCTACGAGCAGTACTTC
TRBJ1-4 TRBV27 TRBD1 - CASHLTGEFATNEKLFF TGTGCCAGCCATCTAACAGGGGAATTCGCAACTAATGAAAAACTGTTTTTT
TRBJ2-3 TRBV4-1 TRBD1 - CASSQGGLRTGFRSDTQYF TGCGCCAGCAGCCAAGGTGGCCTTAGGACAGGGTTTCGGTCAGATACGCAGTATTTT
TRBJ2-4 TRBV6-5 - - CASSYSEADIQYF TGTGCCAGCAGTTACTCTGAGGCGGACATTCAGTACTTC
TRBJ2-1 TRBV4-2 TRBD2 few CASSQGLAAYNEQFF TGTGCCAGCAGCCAAGGGCTAGCGGCCTACAATGAGCAGTTCTTC
TRBJ2-1 TRBV4-1 - - CASSQDGSEQFF TGCGCCAGCAGCCAAGATGGTAGTGAGCAGTTCTTC
TRBJ2-4 TRBV5-6 TRBD1 - CASSSDPGTVSVKNIQYF TGTGCCAGCAGCTCGGACCCCGGGACAGTCAGCGTCAAAAACATTCAGTACTTC
TRBJ1-3 TRBV2 - - CASSESGSGHTIYF TGTGCCAGCAGTGAATCAGGGTCGGGTCACACCATATATTTT
TRBJ1-6 TRBV30 TRBD1 few CAGTGKSSYNSPLHF TGTGCCGGGACAGGGAAGAGCTCCTATAATTCACCCCTCCACTTT
TRBJ1-1 TRBV4-1 - - CASSQILDTEAFF TGCGCCAGCAGCCAGATACTTGACACTGAAGCTTTCTTT
TRBJ1-1 TRBV7-6 - - CASSFKGVTEAFF TGTGCCAGCAGCTTCAAAGGGGTCACTGAAGCTTTCTTT
TRBJ2-5 TRBV4-1 - - CASSSTSRETQYF TGCGCCAGCAGCTCGACTAGTAGAGAGACCCAGTACTTC
TRBJ2-1 TRBV6-5 - - CASSFQGHEQFF TGTGCCAGCAGCTTTCAGGGCCATGAGCAGTTCTTC
TRBJ2-7 TRBV6-1 - - CASSPLLSSSYEQYF TGTGCCAGCAGCCCCCTCCTATCGAGCTCCTACGAGCAGTACTTC
TRBJ1-6 TRBV2 - once CASSVVGDSPLHF TGTGCCAGCAGTGTCGTAGGGGATTCACCCCTCCACTTT
TRBJ1-1 TRBV19 TRBD1 - CASSTLDREGTEAFF TGTGCCAGTAGTACTCTGGACAGGGAAGGCACTGAAGCTTTCTTT
TRBJ2-1 TRBV19 TRBD2 - CASSIPTSGGRNEQFF TGTGCCAGTAGTATCCCCACTAGCGGGGGTCGCAATGAGCAGTTCTTC
TRBJ1-4 TRBV4-2 - - CASSQDVNIQAFNEKLFF TGTGCCAGCAGCCAAGATGTTAATATTCAGGCTTTTAATGAAAAACTGTTTTTT
TRBJ2-7 TRBV27 TRBD1 - CASGFLPGTGPYEQYF TGTGCCAGCGGCTTCCTGCCCGGGACAGGTCCCTACGAGCAGTACTTC
TRBJ1-4 TRBV28 - - CASCDSFNEKLFF TGTGCCAGCTGTGACAGTTTTAATGAAAAACTGTTTTTT
TRBJ1-5 TRBV2 TRBD1 - CASRDRELSNQPQHF TGTGCCAGCAGGGACAGGGAATTGAGCAATCAGCCCCAGCATTTT